The following is a T cell receptor beta chain sequence with its context. Its antigen is currently unknown. TCRdb's table, derived via immunoSEQ multiplex PCR, lists solely in-frame clones and lacks some. The profile covers approximately 160,000 clones, with 90% appearing a single time and approximately 1.5% taken by the ten largest. This record comes from a study of T cell responses to AZD1222 COVID-19 vaccine. General observations from the study: Spike-wide vaccine-associated CD4 TCRs dominated at 160-218 and 743-854. The sample set comprised mostly white British donors with more females, and clonal diversity was possibly underestimated. Unmutated variant regions are reportedly the target of nearly half of TCRs that are spike-specific.

The specimen was peripheral blood, collected on day 0 of AZD1222 vaccination. This receptor was obtained from an adult in good health.

The CDR3 protein is CASSFHAGTGAGNQPQHF. The CDR3 DNA follows: TGTGCCAGCAGCTTTCACGCAGGGACAGGGGCAGGAAATCAGCCCCAGCATTTT. This chain links TRBV7-9 with TRBJ1-5, with 10 bases matching TRBD1. The V gene's germline CDR1 is SEHNR and CDR2 FQNEAQ (reference sequence). The CDR3 loop spans 18 amino acids. V gave up 3 bases and J gave up 4 bases; unmatched junction bases: 12.